This T cell receptor beta chain was recovered during a study of memory CD4+ T cells and cytomegalovirus serostatus. On the study more broadly: Of the healthy Belgian adults, 9 or 10 were CMV seropositive and more than 20 seronegative. Points from the study as a whole: Of 150 to 200 reported CMV TCRbeta sequences, under 70 were found in memory CD4+ repertoires. Suggested: most of the CMV-linked TCR signature lies in CD4+ memory cells.

The sort gate was single viable CD3+CD4+CD8-CD45RO+ cells for memory CD4+ T cells. Regarding this clone: Its specificity is not known.

Produced via immunoSEQ multiplex PCR; TCRdb's table is partial and in-frame only. This sample has approximately 60,000 clones, with roughly 77% found just once. Sequenced sample: memory CD4+ T cells from blood. This receptor was identified in an adult in good health and CMV-seronegative.

The CDR3 is CASSPPSLNTEAFF. Written as DNA, the CDR3 is TGTGCCAGCTCACCACCCAGCTTAAACACTGAAGCTTTCTTT. This chain joins TRBV18 and TRBJ1-1; D is undetermined. V lost 0 bases and J 2 bases, leaving 7 bases between the germline ends. The length of the CDR3 is 14 residues. Germline V gene data show CDR1 as KGHSH and CDR2 as LQKENI.